The next 5 T cell receptor beta chains were all read from a single sample in a study of human T cells and chemical hapten exposure. TCRdb processed the RACE reads anew with MiXCR; each CDR3 protein has one entry. This table has over 70,000 distinct CDR3 sequences, about 9% appearing once. As for time point: patch test 2, 6 weeks after DPC sensitization. Treatment: therapeutic diphenylcyclopropenone sensitization with weekly scalp DPC. Material: whole blood, obtained in connection with sensitization to the hapten diphenylcyclopropenone (DPC). The receptors come from a woman between 50 and 59 years old with alopecia areata. Some clones in this sample may be carry-over from other donors' samples.

This clonotype was detected a few times. The J gene is TRBJ2-5, the V gene TRBV24-1, with 8 bases identical to TRBD1. Germline lookup yields CDR1 KGHDR and CDR2 SFDVKD. The V gene end was trimmed by 4 bases and the J gene end by 5 bases; junction bases not matched to a gene: 8. CDR3 length: 15 residues. The DNA for the CDR3 is TGTGCCACCAGTGACCGGACAGGGCCATCGGAGACCCAGTACTTC. Residues: CATSDRTGPSETQYF.

The chain uses TRBV2 and TRBJ1-1; weak D call: TRBD1 (6 bases). V shed 4 bases and J shed 2 bases, with 11 bases lying between them. The CDR3 loop spans 14 amino acids. CDR1 SNHLY and CDR2 FYNNEI come from the germline V gene. The CDR3 nucleotides are TGTGCCAGCAGTGTATTACAGGGTAACACTGAAGCTTTCTTT. It is translated as CASSVLQGNTEAFF.

This clonotype turned up a few times. The chain carries TRBV28 and TRBJ2-3; D uncertain. The V end lost 4 bases, the J end lost 0 bases, and 14 bases lay between the germline ends. The CDR3 length is 16 residues. Per germline, CDR1 MDHEN and CDR2 SYDVKM. In DNA form, the CDR3 reads TGTGCCAGCAGTTATCCCGGGCGGCAAAGCACAGATACGCAGTATTTT. This sequence encodes CASSYPGRQSTDTQYF.

At least ten counts were recorded for this clonotype. The gene calls are TRBV29-1 and TRBJ1-1; tentatively, D is TRBD1 (5 bases). CDR3 length equals 15 residues. Germline V gene sequence: CDR1 SQVTM, CDR2 ANQGSEA. Deletions cut 6 bases from V and 1 base from J, with 18 bases between. DNA of the CDR3: TGCAGCGTAACTGGGGGGGGAAGGGGGAACACTGAAGCTTTCTTT. This gives the protein CSVTGGGRGNTEAFF.

This clonotype has a count of ten or more. The chain uses TRBV6-6 and TRBJ1-3, with D perhaps TRBD1 (6 bases). The CDR3 consists of 15 residues. V was shortened by 5 bases and J by 3 bases, with 14 bases between the two germline ends. Germline-derived CDR1 and CDR2 are MNHNY and SVGAGI (reference sequence). The CDR3, as DNA: TGTGCCAGCAGTCCCGGCAGGGGTCTTGGAAACACCATATATTTT. Translated, it gives CASSPGRGLGNTIYF.